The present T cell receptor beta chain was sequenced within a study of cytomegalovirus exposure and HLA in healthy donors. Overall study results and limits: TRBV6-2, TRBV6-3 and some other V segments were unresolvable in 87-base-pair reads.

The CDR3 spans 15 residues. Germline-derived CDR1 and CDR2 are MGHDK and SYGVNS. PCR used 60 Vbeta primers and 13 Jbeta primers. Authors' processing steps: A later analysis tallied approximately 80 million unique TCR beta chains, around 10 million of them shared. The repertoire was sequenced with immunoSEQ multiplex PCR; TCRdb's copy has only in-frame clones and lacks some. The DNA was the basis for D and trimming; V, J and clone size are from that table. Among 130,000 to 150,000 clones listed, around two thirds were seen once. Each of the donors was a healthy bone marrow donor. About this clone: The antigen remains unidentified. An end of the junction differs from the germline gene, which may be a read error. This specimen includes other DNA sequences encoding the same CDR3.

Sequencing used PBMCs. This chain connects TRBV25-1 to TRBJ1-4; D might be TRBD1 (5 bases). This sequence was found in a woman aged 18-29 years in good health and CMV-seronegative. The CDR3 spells CASGAVRATNEKLFF. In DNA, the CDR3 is TGCGCCAGCGGGGCGGTTCGTGCAACTAATGAAAAACTGTTTTTT.